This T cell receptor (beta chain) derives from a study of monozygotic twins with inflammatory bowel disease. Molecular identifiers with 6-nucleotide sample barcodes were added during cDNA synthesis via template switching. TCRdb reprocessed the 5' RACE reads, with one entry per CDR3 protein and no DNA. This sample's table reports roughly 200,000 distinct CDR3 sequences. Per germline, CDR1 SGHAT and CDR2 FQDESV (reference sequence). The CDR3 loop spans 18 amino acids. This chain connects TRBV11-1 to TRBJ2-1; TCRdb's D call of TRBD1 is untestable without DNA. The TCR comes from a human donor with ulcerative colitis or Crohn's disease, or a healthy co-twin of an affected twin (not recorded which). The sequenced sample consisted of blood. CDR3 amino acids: CASSLLDSSYSGYNEQFF.